Shown below are 17 T cell receptor beta chains from a single sample sequenced in a study of tissue T cells after allogeneic stem cell transplantation. Measured with immunoSEQ multiplex PCR; TCRdb has only the in-frame clones, and not every one. The sample records about 640 clones, 45% being singletons. The time point denotes: mouse harvest day 14 after allogeneic transplant. Each mouse received 10^7 T-cell-depleted marrow cells plus 10^6 splenic CD5+ T cells by tail vein. Sequencing input: liver tissue. These receptors originate from a female BALB/c mouse given C57BL/6 T cells with graft-versus-host disease after an allogeneic hematopoietic cell transplant.

Notes on this clone: Gene names refer to mouse genes. The read ends 1 residue before the CDR3 terminus; that terminus is restored from the germline J gene. V and J are TRBV13-3 and TRBJ1-1, with D perhaps TRBD1 (6 bases). The germline CDR1 and CDR2 sequences are NNHDY and SYVADS. This CDR3 contains 14 residues. V lost 2 bases and J 0 bases, leaving 8 bases between the germline ends. The sequenced part of the CDR3 DNA is TGTGCCAGCAGTGAGCGGACAGCAAACACAGAAGTCTTC. This translates into CASSERTANTEVF. In full, the CDR3 reads CASSERTANTEVFF.

This clone was seen more than once but under ten times. Gene names are mouse gene names. With the read ending 1 residue before the CDR3 end, the germline J gene is used to fill in that end. V is TRBV16 and J is TRBJ2-1, with TRBD2 identical over 10 bases. This CDR3 is 15 amino acids long. Trimming removed 5 bases from V and 1 base from J; junction bases left unmatched: 2. CDR1 is SGHSA, CDR2 FRNQAP, per germline. The CDR3 is CASSVTGGNYAEQFF. The covered CDR3 bases are TGTGCAAGCAGCGTGACTGGGGGGAACTATGCTGAGCAGTTC.

As to this clone: Here the gene names and germline are mouse. The read halts 1 residue ahead of the CDR3 end, with the missing end drawn from the germline J gene. The J gene is TRBJ2-5, the V gene TRBV13-1; the match to TRBD1 covers 9 bases. The CDR3 is made up of 18 amino acids. V was pared by 0 bases and J by 0 bases, with 8 bases of the junction left unmatched. Germline-derived CDR1 and CDR2 are NSHNY and SYGAGN. The CDR3 DNA, read in part, is TGTGCCAGCAGTGATGCATCGGACAGGGGTCCGAACCAAGACACCCAGTAC. This translates into CASSDASDRGPNQDTQY. The entire CDR3 protein is CASSDASDRGPNQDTQYF.

On this clone: The junction does not match germline at one end; this may be a read error. Gene names denote mouse genes. The CDR3 DNA, read in part, is TGTGCCAGCGGTGATGGGGACAGGGGGGAACAGTAC. Its protein is CASGDGDRGEQY. The full CDR3 reads CASGDGDRGEQYF. This chain joins TRBV13-1 and TRBJ2-7, with 11 positions matching TRBD1. The read is 1 residue too short to cover the CDR3 end, so that end is filled in from the germline J gene. This CDR3 is built from 13 residues. Germline V gene lookup returns CDR1 NSHNY and CDR2 SYGAGN.

About this clone: Here the gene names and germline are mouse. The observed sequence ends 1 residue before the CDR3 terminus, with the missing tail filled in from the germline J gene. The chain couples TRBV5 to TRBJ1-6; the match to TRBD1 covers 11 bases. TRBJ1-6 is an open reading frame, and its role is uncertain. The CDR3 has 15 amino acids. Per germline, CDR1 LGHNA and CDR2 YNLKQL (reference sequence). With V trimmed by 4 bases and J by 8 bases, 4 bases remained unmatched. CDR3 in amino acids: CASSPGQGGYSPLYF. The part of the CDR3 DNA that was read is TGTGCCAGCAGCCCGGGACAGGGGGGTTATTCGCCCCTCTAC.

This clone was seen a handful of times. The genes are named according to mouse. The read halts 1 residue ahead of the CDR3 end, with the missing end drawn from the germline J gene. The V gene is TRBV19, the J gene TRBJ2-7; 11 bases are a match to TRBD1. CDR1 FNHDT and CDR2 SITEND come from the germline V gene (reference sequence). This CDR3 spans 14 amino acids. Trimming removed 5 bases from V and 3 bases from J; junction bases left unmatched: 4. The CDR3 region is CASSHGTGGYEQYF. CDR3 DNA, as far as it was read: TGTGCCAGCAGCCACGGGACAGGGGGCTATGAACAGTAC.

This clone was counted a single time. Each gene name is a mouse one. The CDR3 end lies 1 residue beyond the end of the read and is filled in from the germline J gene. This sequence joins TRBV29 and TRBJ2-7; TRBD1 matches at 10 bases. The CDR3 has 15 residues. Germline loops: CDR1 MSHET, CDR2 SYDVDS. V trimming: 2 bases; J trimming: 4 bases; junction bases outside the gene matches: 5. The CDR3: CASSLGTGEGYEQYF. Incomplete CDR3 DNA: TGTGCTAGCAGTTTAGGGACAGGGGAGGGTTATGAACAGTAC.

On this clone itself: Gene names denote mouse genes. The read ends 1 residue before the CDR3 terminus; that terminus is restored from the germline J gene. The chain couples TRBV16 to TRBJ2-5; the match to TRBD2 covers 7 bases. Germline CDR1 is SGHSA and CDR2 is FRNQAP. The length of the CDR3 is 14 residues. The V gene end was trimmed by 1 base and the J gene end by 3 bases; junction bases not matched to a gene: 1. The sequenced CDR3 bases are TGTGCAAGCAGCTTAGCTGGGGGTCAAGACACCCAGTAC. This codes for CASSLAGGQDTQY. The CDR3, in full, reads CASSLAGGQDTQYF.

As regards this clone: The gene symbols are mouse symbols. The read falls 1 residue short of the CDR3 end, and the missing part is taken from the germline J gene. The chain uses TRBV12-2 and TRBJ2-5; 11 bases are shared with TRBD2. V shed 0 bases and J 3 bases; nucleotides not matched to a gene: 1. Germline values: CDR1 SGHLS, CDR2 HYDKME. The CDR3 loop spans 15 amino acids. The CDR3 sequence: CASSLGTGGQDTQYF. CDR3 bases read: TGTGCCAGCTCTCTCGGGACTGGGGGTCAAGACACCCAGTAC. The whole variable domain, filled in from reference TRBV12-2 and TRBJ2-5, reads NSGVVQSPRYIIKGKGERSILKCIPISGHLSVAWYQQTQGQELKFFIQHYDKMERDKGNLPSRFSVQQFDDYHSEMNMSALELEDSAVYFCASSLGTGGQDTQYFGPGTRLLVL.

A word on this clone: Germline and genes here are mouse. The read ends 1 residue early relative to the CDR3; the germline J gene fills the gap. The chain joins TRBV29 to TRBJ2-1; TRBD1 is a possible D gene (6 bases). The germline V gene has CDR1 MSHET and CDR2 SYDVDS. CDR3 length: 13 residues. V was pared by 6 bases and J by 1 base, with 7 bases between. The CDR3 sequence: CASSGQNYAEQFF. Incomplete CDR3 DNA: TGTGCTAGCAGCGGACAGAACTATGCTGAGCAGTTC. Looking up the rest from reference TRBV29 and TRBJ2-1 gives the full variable domain: DMKVTQMPRYLIKRMGENVLLECGQDMSHETMYWYRQDPGLGLQLIYISYDVDSNSEGDIPKGYRVSRKKREHFSLILDSAKTNQTSVYFCASSGQNYAEQFFGPGTRLTVL.

This clone was recorded a few times. Genes and germline come from the mouse. Read data end 1 residue before the CDR3 end; the end is taken from the germline J gene. The chain employs TRBV5 and TRBJ2-7; 8 bases map to TRBD2. With 4 bases clipped from V and 5 bases from J, the junction kept 1 base outside the gene matches. The CDR3 loop spans 12 amino acids. CDR1 is LGHNA and CDR2 is YNLKQL in the germline V gene (reference sequence). The CDR3 loop reads CASSPDWDEQYF. Partial CDR3 DNA: TGTGCCAGCAGCCCGGACTGGGATGAACAGTAC.

By proportion, this clone is hyperexpanded (1% or more). Genes and germline come from the mouse. The read ends 1 residue before the CDR3 terminus; that terminus is restored from the germline J gene. V gene TRBV19 combines with J gene TRBJ1-3; maybe TRBD1 (5 bases). The CDR3 consists of 13 residues. Germline V lookup: CDR1 FNHDT, CDR2 SITEND (reference sequence). V shed 5 bases and J shed 0 bases, with 6 bases lying between them. CDR3 residues: CASRDNSGNTLYF. The part of the CDR3 DNA that was read is TGTGCCAGCAGGGACAATTCTGGAAATACGCTCTAT. The variable domain in full, completed from reference TRBV19 and TRBJ1-3, reads GGIITQTPKFLIGQEGQKLTLKCQQNFNHDTMYWYRQDSGKGLRLIYYSITENDLQKGDLSEGYDASREKKSSFSLTVTSAQKNEMAVFLCASRDNSGNTLYFGEGSRLIVV.

Points on this clone: All gene names here are mouse names. With the read ending 1 residue before the CDR3 end, the germline J gene is used to fill in that end. This rearrangement joins TRBV20 to TRBJ2-3, with 11 positions matching TRBD2. Germline V gene lookup returns CDR1 GFQATS and CDR2 STVNSAI. This CDR3 is built from 14 residues. Unmatched junction bases numbered 2, after V lost 6 bases and J lost 0 bases. The CDR3 sequence is CGAGTGGSAETLYF. CDR3 bases read: TGTGGTGCCGGGACTGGGGGTAGTGCAGAAACGCTGTAT.

Points on this clone: Gene labels here are mouse ones. The CDR3 is cut off 1 residue early in the read; its end comes from the germline J gene. V is TRBV5 and J is TRBJ1-4; 11 bases line up with TRBD1. V lost 6 bases, J lost 7 bases, and 1 base stayed unmatched. The CDR3 extends over 13 amino acids. Germline V gene data show CDR1 as LGHNA and CDR2 as YNLKQL (reference sequence). CDR3 residues: CASRDRGRERLFF. CDR3 bases read: TGTGCCAGCAGGGACAGGGGGCGCGAAAGATTATTT.

Notes on this clone: The gene symbols are mouse symbols. The CDR3 end falls 1 residue outside the read, so it is completed with the germline J gene. The V call is TRBV16, the J call TRBJ2-1; D is ambiguous. Germline CDR1 reads SGHSA; CDR2 reads FRNQAP. The CDR3 length is 12 residues. The V end was cut by 0 bases, the J end by 6 bases, with 3 bases between. The CDR3 here is CASSLDIAEQFF. The CDR3 bases that were read are TGTGCAAGCAGCTTAGATATTGCTGAGCAGTTC. Combining the CDR3 with reference TRBV16 and TRBJ2-1 gives the whole variable domain NAGVIQTPRHKVTGKGQEATLWCEPISGHSAVFWYRQTIVQGLEFLTYFRNQAPIDDSGMPKERFSAQMPNQSHSTLKIQSTQPQDSAVYLCASSLDIAEQFFGPGTRLTVL.

This clone was found a few times. Here the gene names and germline are mouse. The CDR3 goes on 1 residue after the read ends, and that part is filled in from the germline J gene. The chain carries TRBV5 and TRBJ2-4; D possibly matches TRBD1 or TRBD2 (5 bases each). V shed 0 bases and J shed 1 base, with 14 bases lying between them. CDR3 length equals 17 residues. From germline, CDR1 is LGHNA and CDR2 YNLKQL (reference sequence). CDR3 loop: CASSQDTGRWGQNTLYF. CDR3 bases read: TGTGCCAGCAGCCAAGATACGGGGCGATGGGGTCAAAACACCTTGTAC.

Only a few counts were recorded for this clone. Genes here carry mouse names. The read terminates 1 residue ahead of where the CDR3 ends, so the germline J gene completes it. This chain joins TRBV16 and TRBJ1-5; D is unresolved. CDR1 and CDR2 from the germline V gene are SGHSA and FRNQAP. The CDR3 has 13 residues. Trimming cost V 1 base and J 6 bases, with 7 bases left between them. Incomplete CDR3 DNA: TGTGCAAGCAGCTTAGGAGACATCCAGGCTCCGCTT. It codes for CASSLGDIQAPL. In full, the CDR3 reads CASSLGDIQAPLF.